This record covers a single T cell receptor (beta chain). This record belongs to a study of blood T cell repertoires in COVID-19. Across the whole study: The origin of the acute and convalescent COVID-19 samples was the United States, Italy and Spain. T cells, B-cell-depleted T cells, or PBMCs provided the cDNA or gDNA that served as material.

Per the germline V gene, CDR1 is SNHLY and CDR2 is FYNNEI. V lost 4 bases to trimming and J lost 8 bases, with 14 bases between them. The CDR3 loop spans 14 amino acids. Authors' processing steps: The authors estimated nucleated cell counts from reference gene primer amplification. The table came from immunoSEQ multiplex PCR; TCRdb's copy has only in-frame clones and leaves some out. The V and J calls and clone size are taken from that table; D and trimming were inferred from the DNA. The repertoire has over 300,000 clones, about 83% of them found once; the top ten carry approximately 1.1%. Sequenced sample: peripheral blood. The chain has TRBV2 and TRBJ1-4, with a tentative D call TRBD1 (6 bases). This TCR derives from a woman between 45 and 60 years old with acute or convalescent COVID-19. CDR3 residues: CASSVMGAREKLFF. The CDR3 bases are TGTGCCAGCAGTGTTATGGGGGCAAGGGAAAAACTGTTTTTT.